These 13 T cell receptor beta chains were all obtained from the same sample, sequenced in a study of blood T cells in healthy people across ages. A sample-barcoded 5' primer and a J-beta primer mix were used in a second PCR of about 7 to 12 cycles. TCRdb re-called the 5' RACE reads through MiXCR, storing one row per CDR3 protein. This repertoire shows over 1.5 million distinct CDR3 sequences, around 50% found once; its top ten account for more than 2%. Sequenced: blood. Source of these receptors: a woman aged 40 to 50 in good health.

The rearrangement joins TRBV12-3 or TRBV12-4 to TRBJ2-7, with D perhaps matching TRBD1 or TRBD2 (5 bases each). The ends were cut back, 5 bases at V and 2 bases at J, with 16 bases in the middle. The CDR3 sequence is 15 residues long. CDR3 in DNA: TGTGCCAGCAGTACTCCGGGACCCTACCCCTACGAGCAGTACTTC. It codes for CASSTPGPYPYEQYF.

This chain uses TRBV3-1 with TRBJ1-6; no clear D. Germline V CDR1 and CDR2: LGHDT, YNNKEL (reference sequence). This CDR3 region has 14 residues. V was shortened by 0 bases and J by 8 bases, with 8 bases between the two germline ends. CDR3 region: CASSQEGLHSPLHF. The CDR3 DNA reads TGTGCCAGCAGCCAAGAGGGATTGCATTCACCCCTCCACTTT.

This clonotype has a handful of counts. J is TRBJ2-7 and V is TRBV15; D may correspond to TRBD1 or TRBD2 (5 bases each). The CDR3 is 17 residues long. The V gene's germline CDR1 is LNHNV and CDR2 YYDKDF (reference sequence). V was pared by 0 bases and J by 0 bases, with 15 bases between. CDR3 sequence: CATSREAGARSSYEQYF. CDR3 DNA: TGTGCCACCAGCAGAGAGGCCGGGGCGCGAAGCTCCTACGAGCAGTACTTC.

The chain carries TRBV6-5 and TRBJ1-6; the D gene is possibly TRBD1 (5 bases). The germline gives CDR1 MNHEY, CDR2 SVGAGI. The CDR3 covers 15 residues. V lost 6 bases, J lost 2 bases, and 11 bases lay in between. Written as DNA, the CDR3 is TGTGCCAGCAGGACCGACAGAGCCTATAATTCACCCCTCCACTTT. Its translation: CASRTDRAYNSPLHF.

This clonotype was counted only a few times. The V and J genes are TRBV11-2 and TRBJ2-1; a possible D gene is TRBD2 (6 bases). V lost 6 bases to trimming and J lost 10 bases, with 16 bases between them. Germline CDR1 SGHAT, CDR2 FQNNGV. The CDR3 covers 13 residues. The CDR3 DNA is TGTGCCAGCAGTGGTTCCGGGGGTAGGGAGCAGTTCTTC. Protein sequence: CASSGSGGREQFF.

The J gene is TRBJ2-1, the V gene TRBV11-2; 9 bases line up with TRBD1. This CDR3 has 16 amino acids. V lost 6 bases to trimming and J lost 4 bases; unmatched junction nucleotides: 10. Germline CDR1 SGHAT, CDR2 FQNNGV. The CDR3 region is CASRAGTGTGYNEQFF. DNA for the CDR3: TGTGCCAGCAGAGCCGGAACCGGGACAGGGTACAATGAGCAGTTCTTC. Variable domain in full (rest from reference TRBV11-2 and TRBJ2-1): EAGVAQSPRYKIIEKRQSVAFWCNPISGHATLYWYQQILGQGPKLLIQFQNNGVVDDSQLPKDRFSAERLKGVDSTLKIQPAKLEDSAVYLCASRAGTGTGYNEQFFGPGTRLTVL.

This clonotype has a single count. V gene TRBV20-1 combines with J gene TRBJ2-1; a possible D gene is TRBD2 (6 bases). This CDR3 comprises 14 residues. Trimming took off 3 bases at V and 3 bases at J, with 12 bases between the two ends. CDR1 and CDR2 (germline): DFQATT, SNEGSKA (reference sequence). CDR3: CSASPGDRYNEQFF. CDR3 bases: TGCAGTGCTAGTCCGGGGGACCGCTACAATGAGCAGTTCTTC.

V and J are TRBV7-2 and TRBJ2-3; TRBD2 agrees at 9 bases. CDR1 is SGHTA, CDR2 FQGNSA, per germline. J gave up 2 bases and V 5 bases, and 5 bases lay outside the gene matches. The CDR3 spans 15 residues. The CDR3 loop reads CASSPSGVATDTQYF. As DNA, the CDR3 is TGTGCCAGCAGCCCTAGCGGGGTTGCCACAGATACGCAGTATTTT.

V gene TRBV14 combines with J gene TRBJ2-3; D uncertain. The ends were cut back, 4 bases at V and 8 bases at J, with 13 bases in the middle. The length of the CDR3 is 13 residues. In germline, CDR1 is SGHDN, CDR2 FVKESK. CDR3 in amino acids: CASSPSRGTTQYF. DNA for the CDR3: TGTGCCAGCAGCCCCTCCCGAGGAACTACGCAGTATTTT.

This clonotype was seen just once. The chain links TRBV7-2 to TRBJ2-1; no definite D call. This CDR3 contains 12 residues. CDR1 is SGHTA, CDR2 FQGNSA, per germline. V was shortened by 3 bases and J by 6 bases, with 6 bases between the two germline ends. The CDR3 spells CASSFQSNEQFF. In DNA, the CDR3 is TGTGCCAGCAGCTTTCAGAGCAATGAGCAGTTCTTC.

The chain joins TRBV20-1 to TRBJ2-1; tentatively, D is TRBD2 (6 bases). Trimming took off 2 bases at V and 8 bases at J, with 19 bases between the two ends. In germline, CDR1 is DFQATT, CDR2 SNEGSKA (reference sequence). This CDR3 is 15 amino acids long. CDR3 in amino acids: CSARRWGDPKDEQFF. In DNA, the CDR3 is TGCAGTGCTAGACGGTGGGGGGACCCTAAGGATGAGCAGTTCTTC.

The J gene is TRBJ2-5, the V gene TRBV5-5, with 9 bases matching TRBD1. The CDR3 is 15 amino acids. The trim removed 3 bases at V and 4 bases at J, leaving 7 bases unmatched. Germline CDR1 SGHKS, CDR2 YYEKEE (reference sequence). The CDR3 DNA sequence: TGTGCCAGCAGCTCAGGGACAGGGAAACTAGAGACCCAGTACTTC. Encoded protein: CASSSGTGKLETQYF.

The chain uses TRBV29-1 and TRBJ1-4; D remains ambiguous. Deletions cut 5 bases from V and 6 bases from J, with 13 bases between. The CDR3 is 13 residues long. CDR1 and CDR2 from the germline V gene are SQVTM and ANQGSEA. Here the CDR3 reads CSVLPTAYEKLFF. The CDR3 DNA sequence: TGCAGCGTTCTCCCGACGGCTTATGAAAAACTGTTTTTT. The full variable domain, with the rest looked up from reference TRBV29-1 and TRBJ1-4, is SAVISQKPSRDICQRGTSLTIQCQVDSQVTMMFWYRQQPGQSLTLIATANQGSEATYESGFVIDKFPISRPNLTFSTLTVSNMSPEDSSIYLCSVLPTAYEKLFFGSGTQLSVL.